This TCR beta chain was found in a study of blood T cell repertoires in COVID-19. Study information: Donors in the United States, Italy and Spain gave samples during acute or convalescent COVID-19.

The germline CDR1 and CDR2 sequences are LNHDA and SQIVND (reference sequence). The V and J ends lost 7 bases and 12 bases respectively, with 12 bases between them. The CDR3 has 10 amino acids. This clone appeared once. Each participant's cohort was designated according to participant-reported clinical history. Assay: immunoSEQ multiplex PCR; the TCRdb copy retains only in-frame clones and omits some. This table has about 320,000 clones, 70% to 90% appearing once. The sequence was obtained from a woman aged 25 to 39 who had recovered from COVID-19. Sequences were obtained from PBMCs or T cells enriched from blood (not recorded which). The chain employs TRBV19 and TRBJ1-2; D not certain. Written as DNA, the CDR3 is TGTGCCAGTAAAGGCGGGGTACACACCTTC. Amino acids: CASKGGVHTF.